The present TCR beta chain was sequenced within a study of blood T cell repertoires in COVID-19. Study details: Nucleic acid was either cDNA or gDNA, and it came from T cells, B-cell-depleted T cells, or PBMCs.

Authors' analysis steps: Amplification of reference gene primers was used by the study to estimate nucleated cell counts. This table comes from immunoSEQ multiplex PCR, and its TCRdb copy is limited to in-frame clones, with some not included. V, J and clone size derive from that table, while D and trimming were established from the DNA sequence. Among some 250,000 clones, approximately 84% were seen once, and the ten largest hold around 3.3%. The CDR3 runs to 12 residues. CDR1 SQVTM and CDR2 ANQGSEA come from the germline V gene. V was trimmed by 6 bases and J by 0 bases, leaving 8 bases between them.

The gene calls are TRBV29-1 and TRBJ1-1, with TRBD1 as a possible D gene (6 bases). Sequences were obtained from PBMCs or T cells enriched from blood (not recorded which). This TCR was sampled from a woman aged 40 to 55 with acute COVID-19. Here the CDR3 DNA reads TGCAGCGTGCACAGGGTGAACACTGAAGCTTTCTTT. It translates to CSVHRVNTEAFF.